This TCR beta chain is drawn from a study of OX40 agonist ivuxolimab in advanced cancers. For the study in its entirety: Ivuxolimab was a fully human IgG2 agonistic monoclonal antibody targeting the costimulatory receptor OX40 (CD134). Intravenous ivuxolimab was administered to patients every 2 weeks at six dose levels: 0.01, 0.1, 0.3, 1.5, 3 and 10 mg/kg. Of the approximately 50 patients in dose escalation, some 20 had hepatocellular carcinoma, some 15 had melanoma, 9 had renal cell carcinoma and 9 had head and neck cancer. The dose-escalation cohort was approximately 83% male with a mean age of around 64 years, ranging from roughly 23 to 85. Prior anti-PD-1, anti-PD-L1 or anti-CTLA-4 therapy was permitted, and checkpoint inhibitors had been received by about 44% of dose-escalation patients. Partial responses occurred in three dose-escalation patients, of whom one had hepatocellular carcinoma and two had cutaneous melanoma. The point of sequencing TCRbeta in the periphery was to test whether ivuxolimab changed TCR sequence diversity and drove clonal T-cell expansion. The paper covers the monotherapy dose-escalation part of the phase I ivuxolimab trial, which included N = 52 patients. Study-wide conclusions, independent of this receptor: Low levels of normalized T-cell clonal expansion were also seen in some patients who did not respond. On average, CD8+ T cells showed more expanded clones than CD4+ T cells after ivuxolimab. The antigen specificity of the clonally expanded peripheral T cells was not determined. At doses of 0.1 to 3.0 mg/kg, clonal expansion of both CD4+ and CD8+ blood T cells was observed from baseline to week 6. In the 0.1-3.0 mg/kg groups, partial responders had among the lowest normalized peripheral clonal expansion, particularly in CD8+ T cells.

About this clone: Which antigen it targets is not known. Base qualities are not at hand, and no much larger clone is one base apart.

Genomic DNA was isolated from the sorted cells so that the TCRbeta CDR3 region could be sequenced. The immunoSEQ Assay was used to sequence the TCRbeta CDR3 regions. TCRdb took over this immuneACCESS table, retaining in-frame rearrangements with V and J assigned. Such tables are incomplete; in checked studies, under half of the missing clones stem from an unresolved V gene, and the remainder is unexplained. Present in this sample are around 53,000 clones, approximately 87% of which were seen just once. Of the sample, approximately 7% is held by the ten largest clones. The CDR3 sequence holds 15 residues, the cysteine and phenylalanine included. Solely the CDR3 DNA is kept, with 45 bases framed from the first base. V lost 2 bases and J lost 4 bases, and the count of bases not matched to a germline gene is 4. For CDR1 and CDR2, the germline V gene (reference sequence) lists WNHNN and SYGVQD. Patients with a history of autoimmune disease or receiving systemic immunosuppression were excluded from the trial. In every dose cohort, peripheral blood was drawn for TCR sequencing at baseline, cycle 4 day 1, and cycle 7 day 1. The samples were taken from a phase I, first-in-human, multicenter, open-label dose-escalation trial of ivuxolimab. The trial enrolled adults with locally advanced or metastatic head and neck squamous cell, hepatocellular, melanoma or renal cell carcinoma. CD4+ and CD8+ T cells were sorted separately from peripheral blood before TCR sequencing.

Sequencing used CD4+ or CD8+ T cells sorted from blood, obtained in a trial of the OX40 agonist ivuxolimab. This clonotype was sampled from an adult with an advanced solid tumor such as melanoma, head and neck, liver or kidney cancer. The rearrangement joined TRBV10-1 to TRBJ2-3; 9 bases in between match TRBD1. The base sequence is TGCGCCAGCAGTGAGGGACAGGGGCAGGCAGATACGCAGTATTTT. The resulting protein is CASSEGQGQADTQYF.